Sequencing of this T cell receptor beta chain was carried out in a study of shared clonotypes between healthy human individuals. Study-wide context: The study drew on two women and a few men aged 18 to 49 as donors. Study-level points and caveats: Sequencing depth was expected to influence donor clonotype sharing.

The CDR3 is 16 residues long. CDR1 is SSHAT, CDR2 FNYEAQ, per germline (reference sequence). On this clone: Its antigen is undetermined. At one boundary the junction diverges from the germline segment, which might be a read error.

Only Caucasian adults living in Nashville, Tennessee made up the donor group. About 100 million PBMCs were counted before genomic DNA extraction. Here immunoSEQ multiplex PCR was the method, and the copy in TCRdb shows in-frame clones only, minus some. The table has some 510,000 clones, 60% to 85% seen once. The genes are TRBV7-7 and TRBJ2-5; 9 bases map to TRBD2. What was sequenced was PBMCs. The origin of this receptor is a woman in her thirties or forties in good health. Some clones in this sample may be carry-over from other donors' samples. The CDR3 spells CASSLEGSGSGETQYF. The CDR3 coding sequence is TGTGCTAGCAGCTTAGAGGGTAGCGGGAGTGGGGAGACCCAGTACTTC. The full variable domain, in which reference TRBV7-7 and TRBJ2-5 provide the parts outside the CDR3, is GAGVSQSPRYKVTKRGQDVTLRCDPISSHATLYWYQQALGQGPEFLTYFNYEAQPDKSGLPSDRFSAERPEGSISTLTIQRTEQRDSAMYRCASSLEGSGSGETQYFGPGTRLLVL.